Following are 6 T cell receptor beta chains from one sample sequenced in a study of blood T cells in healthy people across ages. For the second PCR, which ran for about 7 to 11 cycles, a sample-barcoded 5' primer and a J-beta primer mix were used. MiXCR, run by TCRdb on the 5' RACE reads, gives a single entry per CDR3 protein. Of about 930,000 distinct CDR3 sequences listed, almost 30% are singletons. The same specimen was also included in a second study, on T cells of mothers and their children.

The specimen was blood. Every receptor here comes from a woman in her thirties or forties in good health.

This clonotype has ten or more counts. The chain's CDR3 is CAIRRENEAFF. In nucleotides, the CDR3 is TGTGCCATCAGACGAGAGAATGAAGCTTTCTTT. The chain uses TRBV2 and TRBJ1-1; D remains unclear. The CDR3 sequence is 11 residues long. Germline assignment: CDR1 SNHLY and CDR2 FYNNEI. Trimming took off 10 bases at V and 7 bases at J, with 13 bases between the two ends.

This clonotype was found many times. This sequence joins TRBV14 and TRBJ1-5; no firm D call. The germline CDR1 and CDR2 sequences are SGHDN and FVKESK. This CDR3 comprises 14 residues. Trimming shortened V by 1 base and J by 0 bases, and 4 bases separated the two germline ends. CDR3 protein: CASSQGYSNQPQHF. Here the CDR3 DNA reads TGTGCCAGCAGCCAAGGTTATAGCAATCAGCCCCAGCATTTT.

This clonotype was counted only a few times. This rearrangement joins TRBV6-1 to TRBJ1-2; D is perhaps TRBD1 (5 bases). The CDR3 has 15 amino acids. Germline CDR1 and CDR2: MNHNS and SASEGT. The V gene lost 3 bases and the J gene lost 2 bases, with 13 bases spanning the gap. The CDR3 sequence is CASSDLRTGNYGYTF. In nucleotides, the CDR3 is TGTGCCAGCAGTGATCTGCGAACAGGAAACTATGGCTACACCTTC.

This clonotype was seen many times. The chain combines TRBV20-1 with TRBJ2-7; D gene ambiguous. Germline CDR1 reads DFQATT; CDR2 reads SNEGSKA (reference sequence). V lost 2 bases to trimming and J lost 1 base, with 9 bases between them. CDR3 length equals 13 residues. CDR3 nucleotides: TGCAGTGCTAGACAGGTTGCTTCCTACGAGCAGTACTTC. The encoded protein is CSARQVASYEQYF.

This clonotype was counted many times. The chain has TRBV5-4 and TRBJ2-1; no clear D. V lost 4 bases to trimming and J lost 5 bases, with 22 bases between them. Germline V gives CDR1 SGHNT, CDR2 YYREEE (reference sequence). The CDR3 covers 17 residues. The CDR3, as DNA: TGTGCCAGCAGCAGAGACGGCCAAACCGTTGCCCACAATGAGCAGTTCTTC. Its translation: CASSRDGQTVAHNEQFF.

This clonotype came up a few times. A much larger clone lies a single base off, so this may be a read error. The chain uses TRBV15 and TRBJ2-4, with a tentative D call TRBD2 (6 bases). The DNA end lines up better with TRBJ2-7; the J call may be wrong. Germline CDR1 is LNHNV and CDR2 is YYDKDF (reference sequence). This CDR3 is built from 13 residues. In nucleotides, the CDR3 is TGTGCCACCAGCAGAGGCGGGACCTACGAGCAGTACTTC. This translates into CATSRGGTYEQYF.